The 7 T cell receptor beta chains below come from one sample, sequenced in a study of CD4 and CD8 cells across lung adenocarcinoma regions (dated by TCRdb to the late 2010s). Library construction relied on PCR. The sequencer listed for this sample is HiSeq X Ten. The raw public data were reprocessed by TCRdb itself: fastp quality trimming at Q25, MiXCR clonotype calling, in-frame beta chains only. Records with the same CDR3 protein are collapsed into one entry carrying the most frequent genes and DNA. This sample is represented by around 25,000 distinct CDR3 sequences; 52% of them were singletons. In total, the top ten clones hold 20% to 25% of the sample. Sample: CD4+ T cells from the center of a lung tumor. Sample cell subset or site, as interpreted from the label and publication: tumor center region. These TCRs come from a male donor with lung adenocarcinoma. The CD4 and CD8 labels of this study may be unreliable.

V and J are TRBV23-1 and TRBJ2-4, with TRBD2 as a possible D gene (6 bases). TRBV23-1 is marked as an open reading frame, function uncertain. Trimming shortened V by 8 bases and J by 16 bases, and 9 bases separated the two germline ends. The CDR3 is made up of 8 amino acids. CDR3 residues: CASGGAYF. CDR3 coding DNA: TGCGCCAGCGGCGGGGCCTACTTC.

Note on this clonotype: A read error may produce the germline difference seen at one junction end. V usage is TRBV27 and J usage is TRBJ2-3; D is possibly TRBD1 or TRBD2 (5 bases each). Germline V CDR1 and CDR2: MNHEY, SMNVEV (reference sequence). The CDR3 contains 15 residues. The CDR3 DNA follows: TGTGCCAGCAGCACGGGGCTTCAATACACAAACATTCAGTATTTC. Its protein product is CASSTGLQYTNIQYF.

V and J are TRBV6-1 and TRBJ1-2; 10 bases map to TRBD1. The V gene's germline CDR1 is MNHNS and CDR2 SASEGT. The CDR3 consists of 15 residues. V was pared by 1 base and J by 5 bases, with 4 bases of the junction left unmatched. The CDR3 region is CASSEGTGGMYGYTF. The CDR3, as DNA: TGTGCCAGCAGTGAAGGGACAGGGGGAATGTATGGCTACACCTTC.

This chain uses TRBV5-1 with TRBJ2-1; D gene uncertain. The CDR3 totals 16 residues. The V gene lost 2 bases and the J gene lost 0 bases, with 12 bases spanning the gap. Germline V gene lookup returns CDR1 SGHRS and CDR2 YFSETQ. In DNA form, the CDR3 reads TGCGCCAGCAGCTTTGACGGAATCAGCTCCTACAATGAGCAGTTCTTC. Protein: CASSFDGISSYNEQFF.

Comments on this clonotype: The junction differs from germline at one of its ends, possibly a read error. This sequence joins TRBV10-3 and TRBJ2-3; no definite D call. From germline, CDR1 is ENHRY and CDR2 SYGVKD. There are 15 residues in the CDR3. The CDR3 reads CALGLQAVITDAQYF. The DNA of the CDR3 is TGTGCCCTCGGCCTCCAGGCCGTGATCACAGATGCGCAGTATTTT.

The V gene is TRBV10-2, the J gene TRBJ2-1; 8 bases align to TRBD1. The DNA end is a closer match to TRBJ2-5, so the J assignment may be wrong. Germline values: CDR1 WSHSY, CDR2 SAAADI. The CDR3 totals 17 residues. CDR3 region: CASSEGRGRSGANVQYF. CDR3 in DNA: TGCGCCAGCAGTGAGGGCAGGGGGCGGTCTGGGGCCAACGTCCAGTACTTC.

V usage is TRBV9 and J usage is TRBJ2-3, with no clear D. The CDR3 has 14 residues. V lost 1 base and J 2 bases, leaving 8 bases between the germline ends. The germline gives CDR1 SGDLS, CDR2 YYNGEE. CDR3 sequence: CASSVYGYTDTQYF. CDR3 sequence (DNA): TGTGCCAGCAGCGTATACGGGTACACAGATACGCAGTATTTT. Full variable domain (outside the CDR3, taken from reference TRBV9 and TRBJ2-3): DSGVTQTPKHLITATGQRVTLRCSPRSGDLSVYWYQQSLDQGLQFLIQYYNGEERAKGNILERFSAQQFPDLHSELNLSSLELGDSALYFCASSVYGYTDTQYFGPGTRLTVL.